These 30 T cell receptor beta chains were all obtained from the same sample, sequenced in a study of T-cell reconstitution after alpha-beta-depleted transplantation in children. It was with unique molecular identifiers that the TCRbeta library was prepared. Using its own MiXCR run on the PCR reads, TCRdb lists one record per CDR3 protein. The sample has about 610,000 distinct CDR3 sequences; about 10% are singletons. The sequencing here drew on PBMCs from the stem cell graft donor, taken from the stem cell graft. The receptors were gathered from a human donor who donated a stem cell graft to a child with acute myeloid leukemia.

This clonotype was counted ten times or more. The rearrangement links TRBV12-3 or TRBV12-4 to TRBJ2-3; TRBD2 matches at 8 bases. This CDR3 region has 17 residues. V shed 7 bases, J shed 2 bases, and the junction held 14 bases outside the gene matches. The DNA of the CDR3 is TGTGCCAGCACCGATGTAGAGCGGGGGACCGCCACAGATACGCAGTATTTT. It translates to CASTDVERGTATDTQYF.

This clonotype was observed a few times. V usage is TRBV7-2 and J usage is TRBJ2-7; TRBD2 aligns across 10 bases. Germline loops: CDR1 SGHTA, CDR2 FQGNSA. Trimming removed 4 bases from V and 7 bases from J; junction bases left unmatched: 13. CDR3 length: 16 residues. The CDR3 DNA follows: TGTGCCAGCAGCTCGATAGCGGGAGGAAGGACGGGGGAGCAGTACTTC. The encoded protein is CASSSIAGGRTGEQYF.

This clonotype was detected many times. This rearrangement joins TRBV12-3 or TRBV12-4 to TRBJ2-1, with TRBD2 identical over 7 bases. The CDR3 loop spans 14 amino acids. Trimming took 3 bases from V and 9 from J; bases not matched to a gene: 8. The CDR3 bases are TGTGCCAGCAGTTTTGGGGGGGGTGTTGGTGAGCAGTTCTTC. It codes for CASSFGGGVGEQFF.

Comments on this clonotype: The CDR3 does not close with the conserved phenylalanine or tryptophan, likely indicating a read error. The chain joins TRBV5-1 to TRBJ1-4, with D uncertain. From germline, CDR1 is SGHRS and CDR2 YFSETQ. V was clipped by 4 bases and J by 3 bases, with 13 bases between them. This CDR3 has 15 residues. The CDR3 DNA sequence: TGCGCCAGCAGCCTAGAGACGGGATCTAATGAAAAACTGTTTTAT. It is translated as CASSLETGSNEKLFY.

The J gene is TRBJ2-5, the V gene TRBV2, with D hard to call. CDR1 and CDR2 from the germline V gene are SNHLY and FYNNEI. CDR3 length: 11 amino acids. Deletions cut 7 bases from V and 5 bases from J, with 8 bases between. CDR3 sequence (DNA): TGTGCCAGCACGGTTATGGAGACCCAGTACTTC. Amino acids: CASTVMETQYF. Supplemented by reference TRBV2 and TRBJ2-5, the full variable domain reads EPEVTQTPSHQVTQMGQEVILRCVPISNHLYFYWYRQILGQKVEFLVSFYNNEISEKSEIFDDQFSVERPDGSNFTLKIRSTKLEDSAMYFCASTVMETQYFGPGTRLLVL.

This sequence joins TRBV18 and TRBJ2-3, with 7 bases that match TRBD2. The CDR3 has 15 residues. With 3 bases clipped from V and 4 bases from J, the junction kept 7 bases outside the gene matches. The germline V gene encodes CDR1 KGHSH and CDR2 LQKENI. CDR3 sequence reads: CASSPDGTTADTQYF. DNA of the CDR3: TGTGCCAGCTCACCCGACGGGACTACCGCAGATACGCAGTATTTT.

The chain carries TRBV6-2 or TRBV6-3 and TRBJ2-1; possibly TRBD2 for D (6 bases). Trimming removed 7 bases at V and 8 bases at J, with 18 bases between. This CDR3 contains 14 residues. CDR1 and CDR2 (germline): MNHEY, SVGEGT. The DNA of the CDR3 is TGTGCCAGCAAGCTCAGGCCGGGAGCCGATGAGCAGTTCTTC. The encoded protein is CASKLRPGADEQFF.

There are a few counts of this clonotype. The J gene is TRBJ2-1, the V gene TRBV7-8; no definite D call. Germline assignment: CDR1 SGHVS and CDR2 FQNEAQ. The CDR3 sequence is 15 residues long. The V end was cut by 5 bases, the J end by 4 bases, with 15 bases between. CDR3 protein: CASSPAPTGYNEQFF. In DNA form, the CDR3 reads TGTGCCAGCAGCCCCGCCCCTACGGGTTACAATGAGCAGTTCTTC.

The chain joins TRBV12-3 or TRBV12-4 to TRBJ1-2; unclear D gene. V was clipped by 3 bases and J by 4 bases, with 12 bases between them. The CDR3 contains 14 residues. CDR3 DNA sequence: TGTGCCAGCAGTTTCGGTCCGGCAATCTATGGCTACACCTTC. Translation: CASSFGPAIYGYTF.

The rearrangement uses TRBV6-1 and TRBJ2-2; TRBD2 agrees at 10 bases. This CDR3 has 16 amino acids. V was clipped by 2 bases and J by 7 bases; unmatched bases: 7. Germline CDR1 reads MNHNS; CDR2 reads SASEGT. CDR3 sequence: CASSESLAGVFGELFF. CDR3 nucleotides: TGTGCCAGCAGTGAAAGCCTAGCGGGGGTCTTCGGGGAGCTGTTTTTT.

The chain is built from TRBV7-9 and TRBJ1-1; D perhaps matches TRBD1 (5 bases). The CDR3 has 14 amino acids. V was clipped by 0 bases and J by 3 bases, with 8 bases between them. From germline, CDR1 is SEHNR and CDR2 FQNEAQ (reference sequence). The CDR3 DNA is TGTGCCAGCAGCTTAGCAGGGGTGGACACTGAAGCTTTCTTT. Amino acids: CASSLAGVDTEAFF.

This clonotype turned up a few times. The J gene is TRBJ2-5, the V gene TRBV25-1; D might be TRBD1 (5 bases). Trimming left V 7 bases short and J 5 bases short, with 8 bases between. CDR1 MGHDK and CDR2 SYGVNS come from the germline V gene. This CDR3 comprises 11 residues. CDR3 protein: CASTAGETQYF. CDR3 in DNA: TGTGCCAGCACGGCAGGGGAGACCCAGTACTTC.

This clonotype was detected a few times. The rearrangement joins TRBV29-1 to TRBJ2-5; D is possibly TRBD1 (5 bases). Trimming removed 0 bases at V and 1 base at J, with 12 bases between. Germline CDR1 is SQVTM and CDR2 is ANQGSEA. The CDR3 loop spans 15 amino acids. The CDR3 coding sequence is TGCAGCGTTGAAGAATGGGAAACAGGCCAAGAGACCCAGTACTTC. It codes for CSVEEWETGQETQYF.

This clonotype was recorded a few times. This chain joins TRBV21-1 and TRBJ1-4. TRBV21-1 is listed as a pseudogene. The CDR3 runs to 18 residues. The CDR3 reads CASSKEEVVTPINEKLFF. The DNA for the CDR3 is TGTGCCAGCAGCAAAGAGGAGGTTGTAACCCCGATCAATGAAAAACTGTTTTTT.

The rearrangement links TRBV12-3 or TRBV12-4 to TRBJ2-3; perhaps TRBD2 as D (6 bases). Trimming left V 3 bases short and J 2 bases short, with 12 bases between. The CDR3 length is 15 residues. CDR3 residues: CASSFAGRLTDTQYF. DNA for the CDR3: TGTGCCAGCAGTTTCGCCGGGAGACTCACAGATACGCAGTATTTT.

J is TRBJ1-2 and V is TRBV29-1, with 8 bases lining up with TRBD1. Germline V gives CDR1 SQVTM, CDR2 ANQGSEA. J lost 4 bases, V lost 7 bases, and 8 bases had no gene match. CDR3 length equals 13 residues. CDR3 in DNA: TGCAGCGCCGGGGACAGGACCGGCTATGGCTACACCTTC. Translation: CSAGDRTGYGYTF.

This clonotype occurred many times. This sequence joins TRBV30 and TRBJ2-5; D unresolved. This CDR3 contains 13 residues. Trimming took 7 bases from V and 5 from J, leaving 17 bases between them. Germline CDR1 is GTSNPN and CDR2 is SVGIG (reference sequence). CDR3: CASHGINAETQYF. The CDR3 DNA sequence: TGTGCCTCCCATGGTATTAACGCGGAGACCCAGTACTTC.

The chain links TRBV20-1 to TRBJ2-5, with a tentative D call TRBD2 (6 bases). This CDR3 is 14 amino acids long. Trimming took off 2 bases at V and 4 bases at J, with 14 bases between the two ends. The germline gives CDR1 DFQATT, CDR2 SNEGSKA (reference sequence). The DNA for the CDR3 is TGCAGTGCTAGAATGGAGGGGCAGGCAGAGACCCAGTACTTC. It specifies CSARMEGQAETQYF.

This clonotype was counted between two and nine times. The CDR3: CSASGTSGSQETQYF. CDR3 nucleotides: TGCAGTGCTTCCGGGACTAGCGGGTCACAAGAGACCCAGTACTTC. The chain employs TRBV20-1 and TRBJ2-5; the match to TRBD2 covers 12 bases. Germline CDR1 and CDR2: DFQATT and SNEGSKA (reference sequence). The CDR3 consists of 15 residues. V shed 5 bases and J 2 bases; nucleotides not matched to a gene: 6.

This clonotype was recorded at least ten times. The chain links TRBV24-1 to TRBJ2-3, with 9 nucleotides matching TRBD2. This CDR3 spans 15 amino acids. J was trimmed by 2 bases and V by 5 bases; bases with no gene match: 4. Germline-derived CDR1 and CDR2 are KGHDR and SFDVKD. The CDR3 DNA is TGTGCCACCAGTGTTGCGGGAGGGATCACAGATACGCAGTATTTT. Encoded protein: CATSVAGGITDTQYF.

This chain links TRBV7-9 with TRBJ1-1; TRBD1 is a possible D gene (6 bases). From germline, CDR1 is SEHNR and CDR2 FQNEAQ (reference sequence). The CDR3 loop spans 16 amino acids. The V end lost 5 bases, the J end lost 0 bases, and 16 bases lay between the germline ends. CDR3: CASSVEQGGMNTEAFF. The CDR3 DNA reads as TGTGCCAGCAGCGTAGAACAGGGAGGGATGAACACTGAAGCTTTCTTT.

This clonotype was observed at least ten times. V gene TRBV16 combines with J gene TRBJ2-1, with D uncertain. The CDR3 contains 16 residues. Germline CDR1 reads KGHSY; CDR2 reads FQNENV. The V end lost 0 bases, the J end lost 8 bases, and 17 bases lay between the germline ends. The chain's CDR3 is CASSQSLASSVDEQFF. The CDR3 DNA is TGTGCCAGCAGCCAATCGTTGGCTAGTTCGGTCGATGAGCAGTTCTTC.

This clonotype showed up many times. This rearrangement joins TRBV6-5 to TRBJ2-1; 9 positions match TRBD2. V lost 6 bases, J lost 7 bases, and 7 bases stayed unmatched. CDR1 is MNHEY, CDR2 SVGAGI, per germline. This CDR3 contains 14 residues. CDR3 in amino acids: CASSHGLARNEQFF. The CDR3 nucleotides read TGTGCCAGCAGCCACGGACTAGCGAGGAATGAGCAGTTCTTC.

DNA for the CDR3: TGTGCCAGCAGACCTCTGCTAGGGGACTACAATGAGCAGTTCTTC. This gives the protein CASRPLLGDYNEQFF. The genes are TRBV6-5 and TRBJ2-1; D may be TRBD1 (5 bases). This CDR3 spans 15 amino acids. The germline CDR1 and CDR2 sequences are MNHEY and SVGAGI. V shed 6 bases and J shed 3 bases, with 15 bases lying between them.

This clonotype has a handful of counts. A much larger clone lies one base from this, so it may be a read error. J is TRBJ2-3 and V is TRBV9, with 8 bases that match TRBD2. This CDR3 comprises 15 residues. V gave up 4 bases and J gave up 2 bases; unmatched junction bases: 6. Germline CDR1 is SGDLS and CDR2 is YYNGEE. The CDR3 DNA reads as TGTGCCAGCAGCCCCCCAGCGGGAGACACAGATACGCAGTATTTT. This gives the protein CASSPPAGDTDTQYF.

This clonotype was recorded many times. This rearrangement joins TRBV7-8 to TRBJ2-2, with 10 nucleotides matching TRBD1. CDR3 length equals 17 residues. CDR1 is SGHVS and CDR2 is FQNEAQ in the germline V gene. The V gene end was trimmed by 5 bases and the J gene end by 1 base; junction bases not matched to a gene: 7. The CDR3 is CASSLTDRGRNTGELFF. In nucleotides, the CDR3 is TGTGCCAGCAGCCTAACCGACAGGGGGCGGAACACCGGGGAGCTGTTTTTT.

This clonotype has a count of ten or more. The chain links TRBV10-3 to TRBJ2-7; D gene uncertain. The CDR3 contains 11 residues. V gave up 4 bases and J gave up 2 bases, with 3 bases separating them. Germline assignment: CDR1 ENHRY and CDR2 SYGVKD. The CDR3 is CAISGAYEQYF. As DNA, the CDR3 is TGTGCCATCAGTGGGGCCTACGAGCAGTACTTC.

The V gene is TRBV3-1, the J gene TRBJ2-7, with TRBD2 matching over 10 bases. The CDR3 totals 16 residues. J lost 4 bases, V lost 4 bases, and 10 bases had no gene match. CDR1 and CDR2 from the germline V gene are LGHDT and YNNKEL (reference sequence). The CDR3 coding sequence is TGTGCCAGCAGCCCTATCGGGACTAGCGACCCTTACGAGCAGTACTTC. This sequence encodes CASSPIGTSDPYEQYF.

Many counts were recorded for this clonotype. The chain uses TRBV20-1 and TRBJ2-7, with TRBD1 identical over 9 bases. V shed 3 bases, J shed 1 base, and the junction held 4 bases outside the gene matches. Germline CDR1 DFQATT, CDR2 SNEGSKA (reference sequence). The CDR3 is 14 amino acids. CDR3 nucleotide sequence: TGCAGTGCTAGGGGGACAGGGTGGTCCTACGAGCAGTACTTC. It translates to CSARGTGWSYEQYF.

The table lists this clonotype with a few counts. The chain uses TRBV20-1 and TRBJ2-3; 7 bases agree with TRBD1. Germline V gene data show CDR1 as DFQATT and CDR2 as SNEGSKA (reference sequence). This CDR3 comprises 15 residues. Trimming took 0 bases from V and 8 from J; bases not matched to a gene: 11. CDR3 protein: CSARDNRGLSGTQYF. DNA for the CDR3: TGCAGTGCTAGAGATAACAGGGGTTTATCGGGTACGCAGTATTTT.